A single sample gave rise to the 32 T cell receptor beta chains below, sequenced in a study of T cells in Graves' hyperthyroidism and ophthalmopathy. It was RNA transcripts that yielded the amplified TCR beta CDR3 regions. Primed by the HTBI set, a first-round RT-PCR was run on the TCR CDR3. A single record per CDR3 protein comes from TCRdb applying MiXCR to the multiplex PCR reads. The table lists 280,000 or so distinct CDR3 sequences, approximately 14% of them singletons. Sequenced material: blood. These receptors all come from a woman aged 45-59 years with Graves' hyperthyroidism that later progressed to Graves' ophthalmopathy.

In its sample, this clonotype was seen many times. The V and J genes are TRBV12-3 or TRBV12-4 and TRBJ2-7; 7 positions match TRBD1. The CDR3 runs 14 residues. V lost 5 bases to trimming and J lost 2 bases; unmatched junction nucleotides: 6. The CDR3 DNA reads as TGTGCCAGCAGTCCTGGGGACAGCCCCTACGAGCAGTACTTC. Translating it yields CASSPGDSPYEQYF.

This clonotype was seen repeatedly, ten times or more. The genes are TRBV5-1 and TRBJ2-1; D might be TRBD1 or TRBD2, each matching 7 bases. The CDR3 sequence is 14 residues long. Trimming left V 2 bases short and J 8 bases short, with 14 bases between. The V gene's germline CDR1 is SGHRS and CDR2 YFSETQ. CDR3 sequence: CASSFIRGGDEQFF. In DNA, the CDR3 is TGCGCCAGCAGCTTTATCAGGGGGGGCGATGAGCAGTTCTTC.

This clonotype was recorded many times. The rearrangement joins TRBV6-1 to TRBJ1-1, with D hard to call. Germline CDR1 is MNHNS and CDR2 is SASEGT. Deletions cut 4 bases from V and 1 base from J, with 7 bases between. The CDR3 consists of 13 residues. The CDR3 nucleotides are TGTGCCAGCAGTGCTCTTCGGAACACTGAAGCTTTCTTT. Protein: CASSALRNTEAFF.

The chain is built from TRBV18 and TRBJ1-2; 8 bases match TRBD1. CDR1 is KGHSH and CDR2 is LQKENI in the germline V gene. The J segment lost 8 bases and the V segment lost 4 bases, leaving 21 bases of the junction unmatched. CDR3 length: 18 amino acids. The chain's CDR3 is CASSQEWMYRDRSDGYTF. The CDR3 nucleotides are TGTGCCAGCTCACAGGAGTGGATGTACCGGGACAGGTCTGACGGCTACACCTTC.

This clonotype came up many times. V is TRBV2 and J is TRBJ2-7, with 12 bases fitting TRBD1. CDR1 is SNHLY and CDR2 is FYNNEI in the germline V gene. V was pared by 4 bases and J by 4 bases, with 2 bases of the junction left unmatched. The CDR3 is 14 residues long. CDR3 bases: TGTGCCAGCAGTGCGGGACAGGGGGCTTACGAGCAGTACTTC. Amino acid sequence: CASSAGQGAYEQYF.

The chain uses TRBV29-1 and TRBJ2-3; a weak D match, TRBD2 (7 bases). V was shortened by 7 bases and J by 0 bases, with 11 bases between the two germline ends. The CDR3 loop spans 13 amino acids. Germline V lookup: CDR1 SQVTM, CDR2 ANQGSEA. CDR3 sequence (DNA): TGCAGCGGGGGAGGGACAAGCACAGATACGCAGTATTTT. It codes for CSGGGTSTDTQYF.

In its sample, this clonotype was seen a few times. This chain uses TRBV30 with TRBJ1-5; no firm D call. The CDR3 length is 13 residues. V lost 3 bases, J lost 4 bases, and 10 bases lay in between. In germline, CDR1 is GTSNPN, CDR2 SVGIG (reference sequence). CDR3: CAWSASGNQPQHF. The CDR3 region has the DNA TGTGCCTGGAGCGCCAGCGGAAATCAGCCCCAGCATTTT. The complete variable domain, with remaining parts taken from reference TRBV30 and TRBJ1-5, reads SQTIHQWPATLVQPVGSPLSLECTVEGTSNPNLYWYRQAAGRGLQLLFYSVGIGQISSEVPQNLSASRPQDRQFILSSKKLLLSDSGFYLCAWSASGNQPQHFGDGTRLSIL.

Many counts were recorded for this clonotype. This chain's CDR3 is CASSSLAGDSYNEQFF. The CDR3 DNA reads as TGTGCCAGCAGCTCATTAGCGGGGGACTCCTACAATGAGCAGTTCTTC. The V call is TRBV7-6, the J call TRBJ2-1; the match to TRBD2 covers 9 bases. Germline loops: CDR1 SGHVS, CDR2 FNYEAQ. V shed 4 bases, J shed 0 bases, and the junction held 4 bases outside the gene matches. The CDR3 spans 16 residues.

This clonotype appeared many times. This sequence joins TRBV20-1 and TRBJ2-3; 8 bases are a match to TRBD1. J gave up 6 bases and V 3 bases, and 11 bases lay outside the gene matches. The CDR3 is 15 amino acids. CDR1 and CDR2 from the germline V gene are DFQATT and SNEGSKA (reference sequence). The CDR3 region has the DNA TGCAGTGCTAGGGGAGACAGGGGTTTCTCGGATACGCAGTATTTT. It is translated as CSARGDRGFSDTQYF.

This clonotype was seen repeatedly, ten times or more. The chain couples TRBV6-1 to TRBJ1-1; perhaps TRBD1 as D (5 bases). Per the germline V gene, CDR1 is MNHNS and CDR2 is SASEGT. The CDR3 spans 13 residues. V gave up 5 bases and J gave up 11 bases, with 18 bases separating them. The CDR3 loop reads CASSWTSQPRAFF. DNA of the CDR3: TGTGCCAGCAGTTGGACATCTCAACCGCGGGCTTTCTTT.

This clonotype was seen ten or more times. The chain carries TRBV7-9 and TRBJ2-7; 10 nucleotides match TRBD2. CDR3 length equals 15 residues. Germline V lookup: CDR1 SEHNR, CDR2 FQNEAQ (reference sequence). Germline trimming cut 5 bases from V and 4 bases from J; bases unmatched to any gene: 8. CDR3 sequence (DNA): TGTGCCAGCAGCGAACCTAGCGGGAGTTCGTACGAGCAGTACTTC. It specifies CASSEPSGSSYEQYF.

This clonotype was detected ten times or more. This sequence joins TRBV7-6 and TRBJ2-7; 9 bases align to TRBD2. CDR1 and CDR2 from the germline V gene are SGHVS and FNYEAQ. The V segment lost 2 bases and the J segment 2 bases; nucleotides outside the gene matches: 4. CDR3 length equals 15 residues. CDR3: CASSLLAGQTYEQYF. The CDR3 bases are TGTGCCAGCAGCTTACTAGCGGGGCAGACCTACGAGCAGTACTTC.

This clonotype appeared many times. This CDR3 is CASEQGNSNYGYTF. Written as DNA, the CDR3 is TGTGCCTCGGAACAGGGGAACTCGAACTATGGCTACACCTTC. This sequence joins TRBV6-1 and TRBJ1-2, with 7 nucleotides matching TRBD1. Trimming took 11 bases from V and 2 from J; bases not matched to a gene: 11. CDR1 is MNHNS, CDR2 SASEGT, per germline. The CDR3 is 14 amino acids.

This chain links TRBV10-2 with TRBJ1-1; D gene unclear. This CDR3 comprises 13 residues. CDR1 and CDR2 from the germline V gene are WSHSY and SAAADI. Trimming stripped 3 bases from V and 6 bases from J, with 11 bases between. Here the CDR3 DNA reads TGCGCCAGCAGTGAATTCGGTAGGGCTGAAGCTTTCTTT. This encodes CASSEFGRAEAFF.

This clonotype was seen ten or more times. The chain couples TRBV7-8 to TRBJ2-5; D not resolved. The CDR3 is made up of 14 amino acids. CDR1 and CDR2 from the germline V gene are SGHVS and FQNEAQ. Trimming pared 2 bases from V and 1 base from J, leaving 8 bases between. The chain's CDR3 is CASSLQALQETQYF. The CDR3, as DNA: TGTGCCAGCAGCTTACAAGCACTCCAAGAGACCCAGTACTTC.

The chain is built from TRBV27 and TRBJ1-4; 7 nucleotides match TRBD1. The CDR3 has 14 residues. Germline trimming cut 7 bases from V and 5 bases from J; bases unmatched to any gene: 7. CDR1 MNHEY and CDR2 SMNVEV come from the germline V gene (reference sequence). The CDR3 reads CASTTDRENEKLFF. In DNA, the CDR3 is TGTGCCAGCACCACAGACAGGGAGAATGAAAAACTGTTTTTT.

In this sample, this clonotype turned up many times. The chain couples TRBV18 to TRBJ2-2; 7 nucleotides line up with TRBD2. CDR1 and CDR2 (germline): KGHSH, LQKENI. V shed 3 bases, J shed 1 base, and the junction held 2 bases outside the gene matches. The CDR3 consists of 15 residues. This CDR3 is CASSPLAENTGELFF. The CDR3 region has the DNA TGTGCCAGCTCACCCCTAGCGGAGAACACCGGGGAGCTGTTTTTT.

This clonotype was detected many times. V usage is TRBV28 and J usage is TRBJ1-2; D is undetermined. V was cut by 3 bases and J by 4 bases, with 9 bases left in between. Germline CDR1 and CDR2: MDHEN and SYDVKM. CDR3 length equals 13 residues. CDR3 sequence (DNA): TGTGCCAGCAGTTTTAGGGCGGGCTATGGCTACACCTTC. It is translated as CASSFRAGYGYTF.

In its sample, this clonotype was seen many times. This may stem from a read error, because a much larger clone lies one nucleotide away. This chain uses TRBV30 with TRBJ1-1; D is undetermined. The CDR3 runs 15 residues. Trimming shortened V by 4 bases and J by 4 bases, and 19 bases separated the two germline ends. Looked up from germline, CDR1 is GTSNPN and CDR2 is SVGIG (reference sequence). CDR3 in DNA: TGTGCCTGGAATCCGACGCGGGGAGGTAGCACTGAAGCTTTCTTT. This gives the protein CAWNPTRGGSTEAFF. Variable domain in full (rest from reference TRBV30 and TRBJ1-1): SQTIHQWPATLVQPVGSPLSLECTVEGTSNPNLYWYRQAAGRGLQLLFYSVGIGQISSEVPQNLSASRPQDRQFILSSKKLLLSDSGFYLCAWNPTRGGSTEAFFGQGTRLTVV.

This sequence joins TRBV4-1 and TRBJ2-3; D tentatively fits TRBD1 or TRBD2 (7 bases each). This CDR3 has 16 residues. CDR1 MGHRA and CDR2 YSYEKL come from the germline V gene. V gave up 3 bases and J gave up 5 bases, with 18 bases separating them. CDR3 amino acids: CASSHRSGGGRDTQYF. The CDR3 DNA reads as TGCGCCAGCAGCCACCGCTCAGGGGGGGGCAGAGATACGCAGTATTTT.

This clonotype occurred many times. The V call is TRBV6-1, the J call TRBJ1-1, with TRBD1 as a possible D gene (5 bases). The CDR3 spans 15 residues. Trimming removed 5 bases from V and 1 base from J, with 14 bases in between. Germline V CDR1 and CDR2: MNHNS, SASEGT. The DNA of the CDR3 is TGTGCCAGCAGTTATGAAGCCAGGGCGAACACTGAAGCTTTCTTT. This gives the protein CASSYEARANTEAFF.

This clonotype has ten or more counts. The rearrangement links TRBV15 to TRBJ1-5, with D hard to call. V was clipped by 1 base and J by 4 bases, with 8 bases between them. The CDR3 loop spans 14 amino acids. CDR1 and CDR2 (germline): LNHNV, YYDKDF (reference sequence). The DNA of the CDR3 is TGTGCCACCAGCAGAGTGGGCAGAAATCAGCCCCAGCATTTT. This encodes CATSRVGRNQPQHF.

There are many counts of this clonotype. The rearrangement links TRBV28 to TRBJ2-7; TRBD2 aligns across 8 bases. The trim removed 2 bases at V and 6 bases at J, leaving 12 bases unmatched. CDR1 and CDR2 (germline): MDHEN, SYDVKM. This CDR3 is 16 amino acids long. In DNA, the CDR3 is TGTGCCAGCAGTTTAGCTAGCGGGCGTTCCTGGGGCGAGCAGTACTTC. The encoded protein is CASSLASGRSWGEQYF. Full variable domain (rest looked up from reference TRBV28 and TRBJ2-7): DVKVTQSSRYLVKRTGEKVFLECVQDMDHENMFWYRQDPGLGLRLIYFSYDVKMKEKGDIPEGYSVSREKKERFSLILESASTNQTSMYLCASSLASGRSWGEQYFGPGTRLTVT.

Comments on this clonotype: One base away lies a much larger clone, so this may be a sequencing read error. V gene TRBV5-5 combines with J gene TRBJ2-7; D call uncertain. Germline V gene sequence: CDR1 SGHKS, CDR2 YYEKEE (reference sequence). The CDR3 loop spans 13 amino acids. V was pared by 0 bases and J by 5 bases, with 9 bases between. Written as DNA, the CDR3 is TGTGCCAGCAGCTTGGAACGCACCCACGAGCAGTACTTC. Protein sequence: CASSLERTHEQYF.

CDR3 nucleotides: TGTGCCTGGAGTATTCCCGGGACATTGACACCCCTCCACTTT. Its protein is CAWSIPGTLTPLHF. This chain joins TRBV30 and TRBJ1-6; TRBD1 might be the D (6 bases). The CDR3 totals 14 residues. Germline assignment: CDR1 GTSNPN and CDR2 SVGIG (reference sequence). Trimming removed 2 bases from V and 11 bases from J, with 16 bases in between.

Ten or more counts support this clonotype. The CDR3, as DNA: TGCGCCAGCAGCTTGGAGGGGACAGGGAACACCGGGGAGCTGTTTTTT. It specifies CASSLEGTGNTGELFF. The rearrangement links TRBV5-1 to TRBJ2-2, with 8 bases lining up with TRBD1. Trimming cost V 0 bases and J 1 base; bases outside gene matches: 2. Germline loops: CDR1 SGHRS, CDR2 YFSETQ. This CDR3 is 16 amino acids long. Together with reference TRBV5-1 and TRBJ2-2, the CDR3 gives the full variable domain: KAGVTQTPRYLIKTRGQQVTLSCSPISGHRSVSWYQQTPGQGLQFLFEYFSETQRNKGNFPGRFSGRQFSNSRSEMNVSTLELGDSALYLCASSLEGTGNTGELFFGEGSRLTVL.

This clonotype has at least ten counts. The gene calls are TRBV5-1 and TRBJ2-7; the D gene is possibly TRBD2 (5 bases). The CDR3 is made up of 15 amino acids. Trimming removed 4 bases from V and 1 base from J, with 15 bases in between. The germline V gene has CDR1 SGHRS and CDR2 YFSETQ. DNA for the CDR3: TGCGCCAGCAGCGGTCCGGGGTCGTTGTCCTACGAGCAGTACTTC. This codes for CASSGPGSLSYEQYF.

This clonotype was seen a few times. The rearrangement links TRBV10-2 to TRBJ2-3; 12 positions match TRBD2. Germline loops: CDR1 WSHSY, CDR2 SAAADI. V lost 9 bases and J lost 1; bases outside the gene matches: 8. The length of the CDR3 is 16 residues. The CDR3 coding sequence is TGCGCCAGTGAACTAGCGGGAGGCCCTGGCACAGATACGCAGTATTTT. Its translation: CASELAGGPGTDTQYF.

This clonotype showed up many times. V gene TRBV28 combines with J gene TRBJ1-6, with 7 bases lining up with TRBD1. Germline V gene data show CDR1 as MDHEN and CDR2 as SYDVKM. After removal of 3 bases from V and 7 bases from J, the junction contained 6 bases not matched to a gene. This CDR3 is built from 15 residues. CDR3 DNA sequence: TGTGCCAGCAGTTTCGTGTCAGGGGGAAATTCACCCCTCCACTTT. It translates to CASSFVSGGNSPLHF.

This clonotype has a handful of counts. The CDR3 here is CASSVIALQSEQYF. In nucleotides, the CDR3 is TGTGCCAGCAGTGTAATAGCGCTCCAATCCGAGCAGTACTTC. The chain couples TRBV12-3 or TRBV12-4 to TRBJ2-7; D possibly corresponds to TRBD2 (5 bases). CDR3 size: 14 residues. Trimming cost V 5 bases and J 6 bases, with 17 bases left between them.

The sample holds a few counts of this clonotype. The chain has TRBV10-3 and TRBJ2-7; TRBD1 is a possible D gene (6 bases). Deletions cut 7 bases from V and 2 bases from J, with 15 bases between. The germline CDR1 and CDR2 sequences are ENHRY and SYGVKD. The CDR3 extends over 14 amino acids. The CDR3 is CAINEPGTTYEQYF. CDR3 nucleotides: TGTGCCATCAATGAACCCGGGACAACCTACGAGCAGTACTTC.

This chain joins TRBV20-1 and TRBJ2-2, with TRBD1 identical over 8 bases. This CDR3 region has 16 residues. J was trimmed by 3 bases and V by 0 bases; bases with no gene match: 6. Germline V gives CDR1 DFQATT, CDR2 SNEGSKA (reference sequence). In DNA, the CDR3 is TGCAGTGCTAGAGATCCGGACAGGGCGCACACCGGGGAGCTGTTTTTT. Protein sequence: CSARDPDRAHTGELFF.